This T cell receptor (beta chain) was retrieved from a study of blood T cell repertoires in COVID-19 (dated by TCRdb to 2020 to 2021). Background for the entire study: Samples covering the acute and convalescent phases of COVID-19 were provided by collaborators in the United States, Italy and Spain. The material from the prospective study consisted of cDNA or gDNA derived from T cells, B-cell-depleted T cells, or PBMCs. Subjects who had been exposed to COVID-19, were actively infected with it, or had recovered from it provided the deeply sampled blood TCRbeta repertoires that made up the dataset. The repertoires were made available in a free public database intended to serve as a resource for research on the immune response to SARS-CoV-2. Samples were obtained from the ongoing ImmuneRACE study (first 160 participants) and from 1,200 or so subjects provided by 6 global collaborators. The sample metadata nearly always contained a de-identified subject ID, COVID-19 status, age in years and sex. HLA class I and class II types, where available, came from metadata supplied by the sample provider rather than from assay-based typing.

In the prospective study, participants were 18 to 89 years old, resided in about two dozen geographic areas of the United States, and were enrolled through a virtual design. Cohort assignment in the prospective study relied on participant-reported clinical history from a screening survey and a study questionnaire. Recovered participants in ImmuneRACE Cohort 3 were defined as having two consecutive negative NP/OP PCR tests, clearance from a healthcare professional, or resolution of symptoms. In the prospective study, whole blood, serum and a nasopharyngeal or oropharyngeal swab were collected from each participant by mobile phlebotomists. Additional blood draws and questionnaires over an approximately two-month period could optionally be provided by prospective study participants. Blood samples from the prospective study were shipped frozen or at room temperature prior to DNA extraction. Points on this clone: The antigen it recognizes is unknown. No quality values exist for individual bases; no much larger clone is one base distant.

Via the germline V gene, CDR1 is SNHLY and CDR2 FYNNEI. V and J are trimmed by 8 bases and 2 bases, and the gene matches miss 5 bases of the junction. The CDR3 goes from the cysteine to the phenylalanine over 14 residues. Here the CDR3 DNA is all that survives: 42 bases in frame from base 1. TCRbeta CDR3 regions were amplified from genomic DNA using the immunoSEQ Assay, a bias-controlled multiplex PCR. Under the source paper's analysis protocol: Nucleated cell counts per sample were estimated from amplification of reference gene primers within the assay. To quantify the absolute abundance of each unique TCRbeta CDR3 rearrangement, sequence reads were collapsed and filtered. For each sample, productive Simpson clonality was calculated by taking the square root of Simpson's diversity index across productive rearrangements. The source is immuneACCESS, and TCRdb retained only in-frame sequences with V and J called. Part of the clones is not carried over; for the studies checked, unresolved V genes explain less than half of this, and the remainder is unexplained. V, J and clone size were drawn from that table, and D and trimming were deduced from the DNA. This sample comprises approximately 470,000 clones, 87% of them detected only once. The ten biggest clones cover about 0.65% of the sample.

Points the paper makes about the study in general: Clinical and demographic metadata were provided uncurated, with the amount varying by source and participant.

The clonotype originates from a woman between 18 and 29 years old who had recovered from COVID-19. Here the chain combines TRBV2 and TRBJ1-5; 8 middle bases align to TRBD1. Sequenced material: PBMCs or T cells enriched from blood (not recorded which). CDR3 region: CASHGQGGNQPQHF. The DNA reads as follows: TGTGCCAGCCACGGACAGGGAGGCAATCAGCCCCAGCATTTT.